This TCR beta chain emerged from a study of beta chain features in type 1 diabetes. Study-level results: Within each of all four CD4+ subsets, Type 1 diabetes patients had TCRB CDR3s that were moderately but significantly shorter. The naive, central memory and Treg TCRB repertoires showed an apparent similarity that was greater among patients than among healthy donors.

Sequencing targeted expressed TCRB transcripts, as all isolated RNA had been reverse transcribed. Repertoires were generated with immunoSEQ multiplex PCR, while TCRdb's copy carries only in-frame clones and drops some. This table holds over 150,000 clones, 7.8% found once. Concerning this clone: What it binds is not known.

Purity (above 98%) was reached by all sorted populations. The receptor's source is a woman in her 40s with type 1 diabetes. Specimen: central memory CD4+ T cells from blood.

The CDR3 reads CASSRTTGLGETQYF. CDR3 nucleotide sequence: TGTGCCAGCAGCCGGACAACAGGGTTAGGAGAGACCCAGTACTTC. This sequence joins TRBV11-2 and TRBJ2-5; D is perhaps TRBD1 (6 bases). The CDR3 is 15 amino acids. V lost 5 bases and J lost 4, with 17 bases in between. CDR1 SGHAT and CDR2 FQNNGV come from the germline V gene. The full variable domain, its missing parts supplied by reference TRBV11-2 and TRBJ2-5, is EAGVAQSPRYKIIEKRQSVAFWCNPISGHATLYWYQQILGQGPKLLIQFQNNGVVDDSQLPKDRFSAERLKGVDSTLKIQPAKLEDSAVYLCASSRTTGLGETQYFGPGTRLLVL.